A selection of T cell receptor beta chains follows, all from one sample in a study of control samples from healthy donors and cancer patients. Repertoires were generated with immunoSEQ multiplex PCR, while TCRdb's copy carries only in-frame clones and drops some. Counted here are over 150,000 clones, around 94% occurring once; the ten biggest clones make up 14%. Material for sequencing was PBMCs. The receptors were sampled from a man aged 55 to 69 with colorectal cancer. The CDR3 runs from the conserved cysteine through the conserved F or W. The D gene is left open where the match is weak. Clone size is stated in some rows and not others, as once, few, many or a class when expanded.

d_call j_call clone_size v_call cdr3_aa cdr3_nt
- TRBJ1-6 - TRBV11-2 CASSFSYNSPLHF TGTGCCAGCAGCTTTTCTTATAATTCACCCCTCCACTTT
- TRBJ1-2 - TRBV5-1 CASSLGGQNYGYTF TGCGCCAGCAGCTTGGGTGGACAGAACTATGGCTACACCTTC
- TRBJ1-5 - TRBV6-1 CASSEQQKPQHF TGTGCCAGCAGTGAACAACAAAAGCCCCAGCATTTT
TRBD1 TRBJ1-5 once TRBV7-8 CASRGTGDRPQHF TGTGCCAGCAGGGGGACAGGGGATCGGCCCCAGCATTTT
- TRBJ2-3 - TRBV7-6 CASSLGPLSTDTQYF TGTGCCAGCAGCTTAGGGCCACTTAGCACAGATACGCAGTATTTT
- TRBJ2-2 - TRBV9 CASSPSLAGELFF TGTGCCAGCAGCCCGTCACTAGCCGGGGAGCTGTTTTTT
- TRBJ2-1 - TRBV24-1 CATSDFGGAAYNEQFF TGTGCCACCAGTGACTTTGGGGGGGCAGCCTACAATGAGCAGTTCTTC
- TRBJ2-3 - TRBV6-2/TRBV6-3 CASSYVSTDTQYF TGTGCCAGCAGTTACGTGAGCACAGATACGCAGTATTTT
- TRBJ2-7 - TRBV3-1/TRBV3-2 CASSQVHEQYF TGTGCCAGCAGCCAGGTGCACGAGCAGTACTTC
- TRBJ1-4 few TRBV18 CASSPNGLIREKLFF TGTGCCAGCTCACCAAACGGCCTAATTCGGGAAAAACTGTTTTTT
- TRBJ1-6 - TRBV6-1 CASSDIRGWGSDSPLHF TGTGCCAGCAGTGATATCAGGGGATGGGGTAGTGATTCACCCCTCCACTTT
- TRBJ1-4 once TRBV10-2 CASIQARGEKLFF TGCGCCAGCATTCAAGCCCGAGGGGAAAAACTGTTTTTT
TRBD1 TRBJ1-5 - TRBV6-5 CASRRTGNSNQPQHF TGTGCCAGCAGACGGACAGGGAATAGCAATCAGCCCCAGCATTTT
- TRBJ1-6 - TRBV23-1 CASSLSDFRNSPLHF TGCGCCAGCAGTCTGTCGGACTTCCGGAATTCACCCCTCCACTTT
TRBD1 TRBJ1-6 once TRBV24-1 CATSAGQSDSPLHF TGTGCCACCAGTGCGGGACAGAGTGACTCACCCCTCCACTTT
- TRBJ1-3 - TRBV18 CASSPNGRAGNTIYF TGTGCCAGCTCACCCAATGGCAGGGCTGGAAACACCATATATTTT
TRBD1 TRBJ1-1 - TRBV6-1 CVITSGGTEAFF TGTGTCATAACCTCAGGGGGTACTGAAGCTTTCTTT
TRBD1 TRBJ2-7 once TRBV11-2 CASSSYRDRPSLIYF TGTGCCAGCAGCTCTTACCGGGACAGGCCCTCCTTAATATACTTC
- TRBJ1-4 once TRBV19 CASSARTAATNEKLFF TGTGCCAGTAGTGCGCGGACAGCCGCAACTAATGAAAAACTGTTTTTT
- TRBJ1-2 - TRBV28 CASSFLLLGNYGYTF TGTGCCAGCAGTTTTCTGCTCCTAGGGAACTATGGCTACACCTTC
TRBD1 TRBJ1-5 - TRBV30 CAWGGQGGSNQPQHF TGTGCCTGGGGGGGACAGGGAGGGAGCAATCAGCCCCAGCATTTT
- TRBJ1-1 - TRBV6-5 CASRGNTVSGTEAFF TGTGCCAGCCGGGGGAATACGGTGTCAGGCACTGAAGCTTTCTTT
- TRBJ2-1 - TRBV19 CASSIGGGGYNEQFF TGTGCCAGTAGTATCGGCGGTGGGGGATACAATGAGCAGTTCTTC
TRBD1 TRBJ2-7 - TRBV7-2 CASSFLLGQGGPYEQYF TGTGCCAGCAGCTTTCTTTTGGGACAGGGTGGCCCCTACGAGCAGTACTTC
- TRBJ2-1 - TRBV6-2/TRBV6-3 CASSSRGLDEQFF TGTGCCAGCAGTTCCCGGGGGCTGGATGAGCAGTTCTTC
- TRBJ2-7 - TRBV9 CASSVGPFYEQYF TGTGCCAGCAGCGTGGGACCCTTCTACGAGCAGTACTTC
- TRBJ1-2 - TRBV7-9 CASSLGGVYGYTF TGTGCCAGCAGCTTAGGGGGCGTCTATGGCTACACCTTC
- TRBJ2-1 - TRBV21-1 CASSEPGRYNEQFF TGTGCCAGCAGCGAACCGGGTCGCTACAATGAGCAGTTCTTC
TRBD1 TRBJ1-5 - TRBV10-3 CATRQGREGNQPQHF TGTGCCACCAGACAGGGGAGGGAAGGCAATCAGCCCCAGCATTTT
TRBD1 TRBJ2-5 - TRBV19 CASSITTGGETQYF TGTGCCAGTAGTATAACGACAGGGGGAGAGACCCAGTACTTC
TRBD1 TRBJ1-1 - TRBV7-9 CASSFGTGGNTEAFF TGTGCCAGCAGCTTCGGGACAGGGGGGAACACTGAAGCTTTCTTT
- TRBJ1-1 - TRBV7-9 CASSLESGRVAFF TGTGCCAGCAGCTTAGAGTCGGGGCGGGTAGCTTTCTTT
- TRBJ1-5 - TRBV5-8 CASSLRSGLNQPQHF TGTGCCAGCAGCTTGCGGTCCGGACTCAATCAGCCCCAGCATTTT
- TRBJ1-2 - TRBV6-5 CASSYSGRVTNYGYTF TGTGCCAGCAGTTACTCCGGGCGTGTAACTAACTATGGCTACACCTTC
- TRBJ2-7 - TRBV21-1 CASSKGPPERGRAKPQYEQYF TGTGCCAGCAGCAAAGGGCCCCCAGAGCGGGGAAGGGCCAAACCCCAATACGAGCAGTACTTC
- TRBJ1-3 once TRBV30 CAWSPANSGNTIYF TGTGCCTGGAGTCCCGCTAACTCTGGAAACACCATATATTTT
TRBD1 TRBJ1-1 once TRBV5-1 CASSLDRGPGNTEAFF TGCGCCAGCAGCTTGGACAGGGGGCCCGGGAACACTGAAGCTTTCTTT
TRBD1 TRBJ1-2 - TRBV5-8 CASSPGQGIYGYTF TGTGCCAGCAGCCCGGGACAGGGGATCTATGGCTACACCTTC